This paragraph reports one T cell receptor (beta chain). Profiling relied on immunoSEQ multiplex PCR, and the TCRdb table lists in-frame clones only, not all of them. The table lists about 190,000 clones. Trimming removed 1 base from V and 3 bases from J, with 13 bases in between. The CDR3 loop spans 15 amino acids. CDR1 MGHRA and CDR2 YSYEKL come from the germline V gene. This sample is drawn from a study of control samples from healthy donors and cancer patients. Material for sequencing was blood. The J gene is TRBJ2-7, the V gene TRBV4-1; D possibly corresponds to TRBD1 (6 bases). This sequence was found in a woman aged 25 to 39 in good health. CDR3 sequence: CASSQVVRGIYEQYF. The DNA of the CDR3 is TGCGCCAGCAGCCAAGTTGTTAGGGGGATCTACGAGCAGTACTTC.